This T cell receptor beta chain was documented in a study of T-cell memory formation after mild COVID-19. Across the study: The two donors had largely donor-specific TCR clusters.

This clonotype was seen a few times. Its antigen is not identified. Study outcomes and limitations: Cross-reactive memory apparently joined, as some responding clones appeared in pre-infection memory.

This CDR3 is built from 18 residues. Trimming shortened V by 4 bases and J by 2 bases, and 24 bases separated the two germline ends. CDR1 and CDR2 (germline): SEHNR, FQNEAQ (reference sequence). TCRdb re-called the 5' RACE reads through MiXCR, storing one row per CDR3 protein. The sample holds fewer than 650,000 distinct CDR3 sequences, around 16% seen once. This chain uses TRBV7-9 with TRBJ2-7; D may correspond to TRBD1 or TRBD2 (5 bases each). The specimen was PBMCs or a T cell subset sorted from them (not recorded which). The receptor comes from an adult woman who had mild COVID-19 (a few samples of this study predate the infection). Cell type and time point are not known. Written as DNA, the CDR3 is TGTGCCAGCAGCTCGGGGACCCTGAGGTGGGTGGGGGCCTACGAGCAGTACTTC. It translates to CASSSGTLRWVGAYEQYF.